This T cell receptor beta chain was sequenced for a study of identical twins. Whole-study results and caveats: Diverse VJ usage suggested most zero-insertion clonotypes were not invariant T cells.

The CDR3 has 13 amino acids. V dropped 7 bases and J dropped 2; count of bases not matched to a gene: 2. Germline-derived CDR1 and CDR2 are SQVTM and ANQGSEA. TCRdb processed the 5' RACE reads anew with MiXCR; each CDR3 protein has one entry. The data show roughly 250,000 distinct CDR3 sequences, over 13% seen once. This clonotype came up a few times. Its target is unknown. The V gene is TRBV29-1, the J gene TRBJ2-7; 13 positions agree with TRBD2. Sequences were obtained from memory (CD45RO+) T cells sorted from blood. The clonotype was recovered from a woman under 30 in good health. CDR3 sequence: CSAGTSGAYEQYF. The CDR3 region has the DNA TGCAGCGCCGGGACTAGCGGGGCCTACGAGCAGTACTTC.